The source of this T cell receptor (beta chain) is a study of shared clonotypes between healthy human individuals. The study's findings and limits: Compared with memory subsets, naive subsets generally had larger estimated richness.

As to this clone: Antigen: not known.

The J segment lost 5 bases and the V segment lost 0 bases, leaving 7 bases of the junction unmatched. Per the germline V gene, CDR1 is MRHNA and CDR2 is SNTAGT. This CDR3 spans 15 amino acids. The DNA input per sorted-subset replicate PCR was 150 to 200 ng, corresponding to 25,000 to 30,000 T cell genomes. Only in-frame clones appear in the TCRdb table, and some are missing; sequencing was by immunoSEQ multiplex PCR. This sample has about 2.3 million clones; 85% to 95% occur once, and the top ten carry approximately 0.4%. This TCR was sampled from a man aged 18 to 35 in good health. Some clones in this sample may be carry-over from other donors' samples. The chain employs TRBV6-4 and TRBJ2-7, with TRBD1 matching 7 bases. The source material was naive CD4+ T cells from PBMCs. As for subset: CD45RA+ positively selected. CDR3 in DNA: TGTGCCAGCAGTGACTCGGAGAGGGGGCAACACGAGCAGTACTTC. It translates to CASSDSERGQHEQYF.